This T cell receptor beta chain was observed in a study of PD-1 blockade in classical Hodgkin lymphoma (dated by TCRdb to the early 2020s). Looking at the study overall: Nivolumab dosing was 3 mg/kg intravenously every 2 weeks, continuing until either disease progression or unacceptable toxicity. The study used CyTOF and TCR beta sequencing to define a peripheral blood immune signature of response to PD-1 blockade in classical Hodgkin lymphoma. Here is what the overall study found, with its caveats: Trial patients with a complete response had baseline diversity similar to that of newly diagnosed patients, while partial responders and progressors had significantly lower diversity. Lower diversity was seen in patients whose nivolumab began less than 1 year after ASCT, and these patients were left out of later analyses so that immune reconstitution would not confound the results. By C4D1, a significant rise was seen in CD4+ TCR diversity but not in CD8+ TCR diversity (p=0.0027 vs p=0.16), and the rise was most apparent among complete responders (p=0.02). The study covered only a single clinical trial cohort, and the causes of the repertoire differences, possibly disease activity or prior therapy, were still not defined. Baseline TCR diversity was reported to be lower in newly diagnosed patients than in healthy donors, and even lower in relapsed/refractory patients.

The Qiagen DNeasy kit was used to extract genomic DNA both from unsorted PBMCs and from the negatively selected CD4+ and CD8+ fractions. Using primers that anneal to V and J segments, immunoSEQ multiplex PCR amplified the TCR beta CDR3 regions. A synthetic immune receptor repertoire was used to minimize amplification bias, and remaining bias was computationally removed after sequencing. Per the original workflow: Repertoire diversity was quantified as the Shannon entropy index using custom Python scripts. Unsorted, CD4+ and CD8+ repertoires were analyzed separately, except in combined analyses where CD4+ and CD8+ sequences were merged in silico. A clone counted as expanded when the clone's frequency after treatment rose at least 2-fold relative to C1D1, and clones undetected at baseline were given a pseudocount of 0.5. Singleton clones were defined as clones with 0 or 1 copy at C1D1, and non-singleton clones were defined as clones with 2 or more copies. By matching protein sequences in sorted samples from the same patient, clones expanded in unsorted samples were annotated as CD4+, CD8+ or unknown. Wilcoxon tests were applied to paired samples to test diversity changes from C1D1 to C4D1. TCRdb took over this immuneACCESS table, retaining in-frame rearrangements with V and J assigned. Such tables are incomplete; in checked studies, under half of the missing clones stem from an unresolved V gene, and the remainder is unexplained. That table furnishes V, J and clone size, whereas the DNA furnished D and trimming. The sample profile shows roughly 28,000 clones; approximately 80% of them were found once. The biggest ten clones account for less than 20% of the sample.

The CDR3 sequence holds 16 residues, the cysteine and phenylalanine included. Only the CDR3 DNA is retained, 48 bases long and in frame from the first base. In the germline V gene, CDR1 corresponds to LGHNA and CDR2 to YNFKEQ. V is shortened by 0 bases, J by 0 bases, and the region joining them spans 10 bases. Reading the label with the study, this specimen's time point is: cycle 4 day 1 (C4D1), after less than seven weeks of nivolumab. Every trial patient had relapsed after autologous stem cell transplantation, and cohorts A, B and C differed in prior brentuximab vedotin exposure. The trial cohort comprised fewer than 65 patients with relapsed/refractory classical Hodgkin lymphoma whose best overall responses were complete response, partial response or progressive disease. Single-agent nivolumab was administered to trial patients in the multi-cohort phase II CheckMate 205 trial. An independent review committee assessed best overall response using the 2007 International Working Group response criteria. Trial PBMCs were collected immediately before nivolumab initiation (C1D1) and during therapy at cycle 2 day 1 and cycle 4 day 1. Peripheral blood was collected in 8 mL Vacutainer Cell Preparation Tubes, from which PBMCs were isolated by centrifugation and then cryopreserved.

Notes on this clone: What antigen it recognizes has not been identified. Base qualities are not recorded, but no much larger clone differs from it by a single base.

The receptor was isolated from a human donor with classical Hodgkin lymphoma. This chain is built from TRBV4-2 and TRBJ2-3, and TRBD1 may be the D gene, going by 5 matching bases. This sample comprised peripheral blood mononuclear cells (PBMCs), obtained before the fourth cycle of nivolumab. The CDR3 has the sequence CASSQDGAGSTDTQYF. The bases are TGTGCCAGCAGCCAAGATGGGGCTGGTAGCACAGATACGCAGTATTTT.